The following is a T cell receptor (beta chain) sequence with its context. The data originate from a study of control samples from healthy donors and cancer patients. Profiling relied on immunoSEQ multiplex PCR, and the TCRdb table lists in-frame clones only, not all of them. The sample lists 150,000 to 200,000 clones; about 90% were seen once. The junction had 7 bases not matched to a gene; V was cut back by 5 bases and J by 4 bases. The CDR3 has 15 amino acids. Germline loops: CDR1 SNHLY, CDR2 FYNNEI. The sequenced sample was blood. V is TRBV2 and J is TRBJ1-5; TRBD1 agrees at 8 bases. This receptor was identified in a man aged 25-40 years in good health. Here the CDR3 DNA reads TGTGCCAGCAGTCCGGGACAGGCACCTAATCAGCCCCAGCATTTT. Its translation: CASSPGQAPNQPQHF. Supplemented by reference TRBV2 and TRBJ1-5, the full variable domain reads EPEVTQTPSHQVTQMGQEVILRCVPISNHLYFYWYRQILGQKVEFLVSFYNNEISEKSEIFDDQFSVERPDGSNFTLKIRSTKLEDSAMYFCASSPGQAPNQPQHFGDGTRLSIL.